The 20 T cell receptor beta chains below were found in one sample sequenced in a study of blood T cell repertoires in COVID-19. This table comes from immunoSEQ multiplex PCR, and its TCRdb copy is limited to in-frame clones, with some not included. Of roughly 220,000 clones listed, around 82% are singletons. The sequenced sample consisted of peripheral blood. The receptors were gathered from a woman between 25 and 40 years old who had recovered from COVID-19.

V is TRBV18 and J is TRBJ1-3; no definite D call. Germline V CDR1 and CDR2: KGHSH, LQKENI. The CDR3 totals 16 residues. V lost 3 bases and J 0 bases, leaving 12 bases between the germline ends. The CDR3: CASSPDLPSSGNTIYF. The CDR3 region has the DNA TGTGCCAGCTCACCGGACTTACCAAGCTCTGGAAACACCATATATTTT.

The chain recombines TRBV29-1 with TRBJ2-7; TRBD2 is a possible D gene (6 bases). The germline V gene encodes CDR1 SQVTM and CDR2 ANQGSEA. The CDR3 spans 13 residues. The V end lost 4 bases, the J end lost 1 base, and 11 bases lay between the germline ends. The CDR3 reads CSVVGGRSYEQYF. The CDR3 DNA follows: TGCAGCGTTGTGGGGGGTAGGTCCTACGAGCAGTACTTC.

In its sample, this clone was seen once. The chain is built from TRBV9 and TRBJ1-1; tentatively, D is TRBD1 (5 bases). Trimming removed 2 bases at V and 1 base at J, with 6 bases between. This CDR3 has 13 residues. Germline V gene sequence: CDR1 SGDLS, CDR2 YYNGEE. Here the CDR3 DNA reads TGTGCCAGCAGCGTCGACAGGAACACTGAAGCTTTCTTT. This encodes CASSVDRNTEAFF.

There are a few counts of this clone. The chain combines TRBV5-1 with TRBJ1-2, with 8 bases matching TRBD1. This CDR3 has 14 amino acids. Germline values: CDR1 SGHRS, CDR2 YFSETQ. Germline trimming cut 4 bases from V and 11 bases from J; bases unmatched to any gene: 13. DNA of the CDR3: TGCGCCAGCAGCCGGGGACAGGCAACCACGGGATACACCTTC. This codes for CASSRGQATTGYTF.

The chain has TRBV28 and TRBJ2-7, with 10 bases aligning to TRBD1. V dropped 6 bases and J dropped 4; count of bases not matched to a gene: 6. CDR1 and CDR2 from the germline V gene are MDHEN and SYDVKM. There are 14 residues in the CDR3. As DNA, the CDR3 is TGTGCCAGCAGCAACCGGGACAGGGGTTACGAGCAGTACTTC. Translated: CASSNRDRGYEQYF. The full variable domain, completed using reference TRBV28 and TRBJ2-7, is DVKVTQSSRYLVKRTGEKVFLECVQDMDHENMFWYRQDPGLGLRLIYFSYDVKMKEKGDIPEGYSVSREKKERFSLILESASTNQTSMYLCASSNRDRGYEQYFGPGTRLTVT.

The V call is TRBV18, the J call TRBJ2-7; TRBD1 matches at 10 bases. Germline V gene lookup returns CDR1 KGHSH and CDR2 LQKENI. The CDR3 has 15 amino acids. Trimming took 4 bases from V and 3 from J; bases not matched to a gene: 6. The CDR3 is CASSQGTGALYEQYF. Written as DNA, the CDR3 is TGTGCCAGCTCACAAGGGACAGGGGCCCTCTACGAGCAGTACTTC.

V gene TRBV21-1 combines with J gene TRBJ2-4; TRBD1 reflects the table's D call only, with no check against the DNA. TRBV21-1 is annotated as a pseudogene. The CDR3 totals 15 residues. The CDR3 DNA follows: TGTGCCAGCAGCAAGCCCGGGACAAGGAAAAACATTCAGTACTTC. Translated: CASSKPGTRKNIQYF.

The chain couples TRBV28 to TRBJ2-7; 7 positions match TRBD2. The junction had 12 bases not matched to a gene; V was cut back by 4 bases and J by 0 bases. Germline CDR1 MDHEN, CDR2 SYDVKM. This CDR3 spans 17 amino acids. The CDR3 region is CASSSLRLAASSYEQYF. The CDR3 DNA sequence: TGTGCCAGCAGTTCCCTAAGGCTAGCGGCAAGCTCCTACGAGCAGTACTTC.

The chain couples TRBV14 to TRBJ2-5; D perhaps matches TRBD2 (7 bases). The CDR3 contains 18 residues. V was shortened by 0 bases and J by 5 bases, with 22 bases between the two germline ends. Germline assignment: CDR1 SGHDN and CDR2 FVKESK. The CDR3 spells CASSQDRRGATRDETQYF. In DNA, the CDR3 is TGTGCCAGCAGCCAAGACCGCCGGGGGGCCACCCGCGACGAGACCCAGTACTTC. Looking up the rest from reference TRBV14 and TRBJ2-5 gives the full variable domain: EAGVTQFPSHSVIEKGQTVTLRCDPISGHDNLYWYRRVMGKEIKFLLHFVKESKQDESGMPNNRFLAERTGGTYSTLKVQPAELEDSGVYFCASSQDRRGATRDETQYFGPGTRLLVL.

V usage is TRBV7-9 and J usage is TRBJ1-1; TRBD1 matches at 10 bases. The CDR3 is made up of 13 amino acids. The ends lost 4 bases at V and 4 bases at J; junction bases unmatched: 0. The germline V gene encodes CDR1 SEHNR and CDR2 FQNEAQ (reference sequence). CDR3 DNA: TGTGCCAGCAGCTGGACAGGGGGCACTGAAGCTTTCTTT. This encodes CASSWTGGTEAFF.

This clone was found a few times. This sequence joins TRBV7-9 and TRBJ1-6, with 11 bases lining up with TRBD1. Per the germline V gene, CDR1 is SEHNR and CDR2 is FQNEAQ (reference sequence). This CDR3 is built from 16 residues. Unmatched junction bases numbered 6, after V lost 4 bases and J lost 7 bases. For the CDR3, the DNA is TGTGCCAGCAGCTCCCGGACAGGGGGCAGGAATTCACCCCTCCACTTT. Translated: CASSSRTGGRNSPLHF.

The chain has TRBV10-2 and TRBJ2-1, with TRBD2 matching 11 bases. Germline CDR1 is WSHSY and CDR2 is SAAADI. This CDR3 has 17 residues. V was pared by 8 bases and J by 5 bases, with 14 bases of the junction left unmatched. CDR3 sequence (DNA): TGCGCCAGCGGGGGGGTCGGGCTAGCGGGAGGAAACAATGAGCAGTTCTTC. It encodes CASGGVGLAGGNNEQFF.

This chain uses TRBV5-1 with TRBJ2-1; 9 nucleotides agree with TRBD2. The CDR3 contains 17 residues. The germline V gene has CDR1 SGHRS and CDR2 YFSETQ. The junction had 8 bases not matched to a gene; V was cut back by 1 base and J by 3 bases. DNA for the CDR3: TGCGCCAGCAGCTTGAATAGCGGGAGCGCCATCTACAATGAGCAGTTCTTC. Its protein is CASSLNSGSAIYNEQFF.

Note on this clone: This may stem from a read error, because a much larger clone lies one nucleotide away. V is TRBV7-9 and J is TRBJ2-3; 8 positions match TRBD1. Trimming at V came to 4 bases and at J to 1 base, leaving 1 base not matched to a gene. The CDR3 consists of 14 residues. CDR1 is SEHNR and CDR2 is FQNEAQ in the germline V gene (reference sequence). CDR3 coding DNA: TGTGCCAGCAGCTCGGGACAGGGCACAGATACGCAGTATTTT. Protein: CASSSGQGTDTQYF.

This sequence joins TRBV6-5 and TRBJ2-7, with 7 bases lining up with TRBD2. Trimming took 7 bases from V and 3 from J; bases not matched to a gene: 12. The CDR3 totals 15 residues. Germline loops: CDR1 MNHEY, CDR2 SVGAGI. The CDR3 region is CASTLYMWGGYEQYF. DNA of the CDR3: TGTGCCAGCACCCTCTACATGTGGGGGGGCTACGAGCAGTACTTC.

This clone has only one observation. This chain uses TRBV12-3 or TRBV12-4 with TRBJ1-4, with D perhaps matching TRBD1 (6 bases). The CDR3 is made up of 13 amino acids. The ends were cut back, 7 bases at V and 10 bases at J, with 16 bases in the middle. DNA for the CDR3: TGTGCCAGCACCGTCTGGGGGGGCGGAAAACTGTTTTTT. Amino acid sequence: CASTVWGGGKLFF.

J is TRBJ2-7 and V is TRBV6-6, with 9 bases aligning to TRBD1. Germline CDR1 and CDR2: MNHNY and SVGAGI (reference sequence). The CDR3 consists of 14 residues. V gave up 5 bases and J gave up 6 bases; unmatched junction bases: 8. CDR3 sequence: CASSPGQGIFEQYF. In nucleotides, the CDR3 is TGTGCCAGCAGTCCTGGACAGGGGATATTCGAGCAGTACTTC.

The gene calls are TRBV7-6 and TRBJ2-5; 8 nucleotides align to TRBD2. The V gene's germline CDR1 is SGHVS and CDR2 FNYEAQ. CDR3 length: 16 amino acids. Trimming removed 0 bases from V and 4 bases from J; junction bases left unmatched: 7. As DNA, the CDR3 is TGTGCCAGCAGCTTAGCCCGAGTTACTAGCGGAGAGACCCAGTACTTC. Protein: CASSLARVTSGETQYF.

This chain uses TRBV30 with TRBJ2-1, with 9 bases fitting TRBD2. This CDR3 contains 12 residues. Germline CDR1 reads GTSNPN; CDR2 reads SVGIG (reference sequence). V was clipped by 3 bases and J by 8 bases; unmatched bases: 2. The CDR3 DNA sequence: TGTGCCTGGAGGCTAGCGGGACATGAGCAGTTCTTC. Translated, it gives CAWRLAGHEQFF.

V usage is TRBV6-5 and J usage is TRBJ2-7; tentatively, D is TRBD2 (7 bases). CDR1 is MNHEY, CDR2 SVGAGI, per germline. V was clipped by 8 bases and J by 6 bases, with 20 bases between them. The CDR3 totals 14 residues. The CDR3 DNA follows: TGTGCCAGCTCTAGGGGGGAGGGCCATCTCGAGCAGTACTTC. It yields the protein CASSRGEGHLEQYF.